The 2 T cell receptor beta chains reported below all come from one sample, sequenced in a study of cytomegalovirus exposure and HLA in healthy donors. PCR primers comprised 60 Vbeta and 13 Jbeta primers. Sequencing was performed with immunoSEQ multiplex PCR; in TCRdb, only in-frame clones are kept and a portion is missing. In the table there are about 150,000 clones, 75% to 85% of which are singletons. What was sequenced was PBMCs. These TCRs come from a man aged 25 to 40 in good health and CMV-seropositive.

To note about this clone: The sample holds other DNA sequences that translate to the same CDR3. The chain combines TRBV6-6 with TRBJ2-6; D gene unclear. The V end lost 2 bases, the J end lost 0 bases, and 5 bases lay between the germline ends. Germline V gene lookup returns CDR1 MNHNY and CDR2 SVGAGI (reference sequence). The CDR3 contains 15 residues. CDR3 sequence (DNA): TGTGCCAGCAGTTACGAGCGCTCTGGGGCCAACGTCCTGACTTTC. It yields the protein CASSYERSGANVLTF.

This chain connects TRBV7-9 to TRBJ2-3; D is possibly TRBD2 (5 bases). Trimming cost V 2 bases and J 0 bases, with 6 bases left between them. The CDR3 covers 14 residues. In germline, CDR1 is SEHNR, CDR2 FQNEAQ (reference sequence). The CDR3 sequence is CASSLSGSTDTQYF. Written as DNA, the CDR3 is TGTGCCAGCAGCTTATCGGGGAGCACAGATACGCAGTATTTT.